These 13 T cell receptor beta chains were all obtained from the same sample, sequenced in a study of T cell responses to AZD1222 COVID-19 vaccine. TCRdb's copy holds only in-frame clones and misses some; the assay was immunoSEQ multiplex PCR. The sample consists of tens of thousands of clones, around nine tenths of them appearing once. The sequences come from peripheral blood, collected on day 0 of AZD1222 vaccination. These receptors came from an adult in good health.

This sequence joins TRBV28 and TRBJ1-2; no clear D. V gave up 7 bases and J gave up 1 base, with 16 bases separating them. CDR3 length: 15 amino acids. Germline CDR1 and CDR2: MDHEN and SYDVKM. For the CDR3, the DNA is TGTGCCAGCACCCGGGTGTCGGCGTTTAACTATGGCTACACCTTC. Its translation is CASTRVSAFNYGYTF.

This clone was seen only once. Here the CDR3 reads CASSRTSGGAVTQYF. The CDR3 DNA reads TGCGCCAGCAGCAGGACTAGCGGGGGGGCCGTGACCCAGTACTTC. This rearrangement joins TRBV5-1 to TRBJ2-5, with 15 bases that match TRBD2. This CDR3 spans 15 amino acids. With 4 bases clipped from V and 7 bases from J, the junction kept 5 bases outside the gene matches. Germline CDR1 reads SGHRS; CDR2 reads YFSETQ.

This clone appeared many times. The chain has TRBV3-1 (or the pseudogene TRBV3-2) and TRBJ2-1, with TRBD1 matching over 7 bases. The germline V gene encodes CDR1 LGHDT and CDR2 YNNKEL (reference sequence). V lost 0 bases, J lost 0 bases, and 8 bases stayed unmatched. The CDR3 sequence is 18 residues long. DNA of the CDR3: TGTGCCAGCAGCCAAGATTGGGGGACAGCGAGCTCCTACAATGAGCAGTTCTTC. This translates into CASSQDWGTASSYNEQFF.

The chain combines TRBV3-1 (or the pseudogene TRBV3-2) with TRBJ1-2; TRBD1 aligns across 8 bases. V lost 4 bases, J lost 1 base, and 11 bases stayed unmatched. This CDR3 is built from 17 residues. Germline loops: CDR1 LGHDT, CDR2 YNNKEL (reference sequence). The CDR3 nucleotides are TGTGCCAGCAGCCCCCGGGACAGGCAGAGAGTTAACTATGGCTACACCTTC. Residues: CASSPRDRQRVNYGYTF.

The rearrangement joins TRBV7-2 to TRBJ2-3; 12 bases are a match to TRBD2. The V and J ends lost 1 base and 4 bases, in that order; junction bases with no gene match: 12. There are 19 residues in the CDR3. Germline V gene data show CDR1 as SGHTA and CDR2 as FQGNSA. The CDR3 protein is CASSLGRASGGAVPDTQYF. DNA of the CDR3: TGTGCCAGCAGCTTAGGGAGGGCTAGCGGGGGGGCCGTTCCAGATACGCAGTATTTT.

V is TRBV5-1 and J is TRBJ2-3; 7 bases are a match to TRBD2. V lost 4 bases, J lost 2 bases, and 7 bases stayed unmatched. Germline CDR1 reads SGHRS; CDR2 reads YFSETQ. This CDR3 is 15 amino acids long. The CDR3 is CASSGGRGNTDTQYF. The CDR3 nucleotides are TGCGCCAGCAGCGGAGGGCGGGGGAACACAGATACGCAGTATTTT.

The chain's CDR3 is CASSSRLAGSYNEQFF. The DNA of the CDR3 is TGTGCCAGCAGTTCGCGACTAGCGGGTTCCTACAATGAGCAGTTCTTC. The rearrangement links TRBV6-5 to TRBJ2-1; TRBD2 matches at 10 bases. Germline CDR1 reads MNHEY; CDR2 reads SVGAGI. The trim removed 4 bases at V and 1 base at J, leaving 4 bases unmatched. The CDR3 loop spans 16 amino acids.

This clone was detected only once. This sequence joins TRBV19 and TRBJ1-1; 10 bases are a match to TRBD1. CDR3 length: 15 residues. Looked up from germline, CDR1 is LNHDA and CDR2 is SQIVND (reference sequence). V was clipped by 5 bases and J by 7 bases; unmatched bases: 10. CDR3 sequence (DNA): TGTGCCAGTAGTGGGGGGACAGGGGCCGCGCGTGAAGCTTTCTTT. It is translated as CASSGGTGAAREAFF.

V and J are TRBV5-4 and TRBJ2-3, with unresolved D. The length of the CDR3 is 15 residues. Germline CDR1 reads SGHNT; CDR2 reads YYREEE (reference sequence). Trimming removed 0 bases at V and 3 bases at J, with 11 bases between. The CDR3 nucleotides are TGTGCCAGCAGCTTGGACCCCAAGACGACAGATACGCAGTATTTT. It codes for CASSLDPKTTDTQYF.

CDR3 nucleotide sequence: TGTGCCAGCGGATCAATAGAGTTGAACACTGAAGCTTTCTTT. Translating it yields CASGSIELNTEAFF. The gene calls are TRBV27 and TRBJ1-1; D gene uncertain. V lost 8 bases to trimming and J lost 0 bases, with 13 bases between them. Per the germline V gene, CDR1 is MNHEY and CDR2 is SMNVEV (reference sequence). The CDR3 is made up of 14 amino acids.

The rearrangement joins TRBV18 to TRBJ1-3; D is undetermined. The CDR3 contains 15 residues. V was pared by 2 bases and J by 1 base, with 9 bases between. Germline assignment: CDR1 KGHSH and CDR2 LQKENI. The CDR3 nucleotides are TGTGCCAGCTCACCATACGACTATTCTGGAAACACCATATATTTT. Encoded protein: CASSPYDYSGNTIYF.

The V gene is TRBV7-2, the J gene TRBJ2-6; D is undetermined. The CDR3 extends over 14 amino acids. V gave up 2 bases and J gave up 3 bases, with 5 bases separating them. Germline CDR1 and CDR2: SGHTA and FQGNSA. The CDR3 region has the DNA TGTGCCAGCAGCTTATGGGATGGGGCCAACGTCCTGACTTTC. Amino acids: CASSLWDGANVLTF.

This clone occurred a few times. As DNA, the CDR3 is TGTGCCAGCAGCTTAGTGTCCGGGACTAGTAACACCGGGGAGCTGTTTTTT. Its translation: CASSLVSGTSNTGELFF. The V call is TRBV7-2, the J call TRBJ2-2; 8 bases map to TRBD2. J was trimmed by 2 bases and V by 1 base; bases with no gene match: 6. Germline V gene sequence: CDR1 SGHTA, CDR2 FQGNSA. The CDR3 contains 17 residues.